The clone carrying this TCR beta chain was seen only a few times. From germline, CDR1 is MNHNY and CDR2 SVGAGI (reference sequence). The ends were cut back, 5 bases at V and 0 bases at J, with 17 bases in the middle. The CDR3 length is 17 residues. This record belongs to a study of Ad26.COV2.S vaccination and SARS-CoV-2 variants. Study as a whole: Donor was assigned to the Ad26.COV2.S arm of trial COV1001. Each vaccinee took Ad26.COV2.S intramuscularly, once or twice 56 days apart.

Sample treatment: roughly 20 received Ad26.COV2.S at low or high dose, single or two shots; roughly 5 received placebo; per-sample allocation not given. Collection of samples fell on day 63 after the first vaccine or placebo injection. This table comes from immunoSEQ multiplex PCR, and its TCRdb copy is limited to in-frame clones, with some not included. The table lists approximately 360,000 clones, about 80% of them singletons. This receptor was obtained from a person aged 18-60 years who received the Ad26.COV2.S COVID-19 vaccine or a placebo. The genes are TRBV6-6 and TRBJ1-3; no clear D. The input for sequencing was peripheral blood, taken in a trial of Ad26.COV2.S vaccine versus placebo. Here the CDR3 DNA reads TGTGCCAGCAGTCTAGGTGGATGGGAAGACTCTGGAAACACCATATATTTT. Translated: CASSLGGWEDSGNTIYF.